This T cell receptor beta chain was identified in a study of CD8 T cells in ankylosing spondylitis. Study-wide results and limits: In ankylosing spondylitis blood, a motif of roughly eight highly homologous TCR beta variants appeared characteristic. Clones tied to disease were said to be significantly enriched in matched ankylosing spondylitis synovial fluid.

Using quantitative 5'-RACE with molecular barcodes, the authors made TCR beta libraries. From the 5' RACE reads, TCRdb called clonotypes with MiXCR, one entry per CDR3 protein. In the table there are about 450,000 distinct CDR3 sequences, about 25% of which are singletons. CDR3 length: 12 residues. Trimming shortened V by 5 bases and J by 8 bases, and 12 bases separated the two germline ends. As concerns this clonotype: Its antigen is currently unknown.

The sequence derives from a male donor with ankylosing spondylitis. Sequencing was performed on blood, either unsorted or a sorted T cell fraction (not recorded which). The chain is built from TRBV12-3 or TRBV12-4 and TRBJ1-2; no definite D call. The CDR3 here is CASSPMTRGYTF. The CDR3 bases are TGTGCCAGCAGTCCGATGACCAGAGGCTACACCTTC.